The 26 T cell receptor beta chains below were found in one sample sequenced in a study of blood T cell repertoires in COVID-19. Data came from immunoSEQ multiplex PCR; TCRdb stores just in-frame clones and leaves some out. The sample comprises 43,000 or so clones, roughly four fifths of which are singletons, and more than 20% rests with the top ten. Input material: peripheral blood. Every receptor here comes from a woman aged 60 to 75 with acute or convalescent COVID-19.

The rearrangement links TRBV6-5 to TRBJ1-1, with D possibly TRBD1 on 5 matching bases. Germline CDR1 is MNHEY and CDR2 is SVGAGI. Trimming left V 5 bases short and J 1 base short, with 8 bases between. The CDR3 consists of 13 residues. The CDR3 sequence is CASSKQGNTEAFF. CDR3 DNA sequence: TGTGCCAGCAGTAAGCAGGGGAACACTGAAGCTTTCTTT.

This clone was detected a few times. The chain uses TRBV5-4 and TRBJ1-3; no clear D. Looked up from germline, CDR1 is SGHNT and CDR2 is YYREEE (reference sequence). CDR3 size: 15 residues. Trimming took 5 bases from V and 4 from J, leaving 16 bases between them. The DNA for the CDR3 is TGTGCCAGCAGGCCGGAGCCCAATGCAGGAAACACCATATATTTT. Its protein product is CASRPEPNAGNTIYF.

The gene calls are TRBV9 and TRBJ2-5; D uncertain. Looked up from germline, CDR1 is SGDLS and CDR2 is YYNGEE. The CDR3 spans 10 residues. The ends were cut back, 4 bases at V and 7 bases at J, with 5 bases in the middle. CDR3 in DNA: TGTGCCAGCAGCCTATGGACCCAGTACTTC. Its translation is CASSLWTQYF. Full variable domain (outside the CDR3, taken from reference TRBV9 and TRBJ2-5): DSGVTQTPKHLITATGQRVTLRCSPRSGDLSVYWYQQSLDQGLQFLIQYYNGEERAKGNILERFSAQQFPDLHSELNLSSLELGDSALYFCASSLWTQYFGPGTRLLVL.

In this sample, this clone turned up once. The chain is built from TRBV12-3 or TRBV12-4 and TRBJ1-1, with D perhaps matching TRBD1 (5 bases). The CDR3 has 12 residues. V shed 5 bases and J shed 9 bases, with 13 bases lying between them. CDR3 sequence: CASSPLTAQAFF. Here the CDR3 DNA reads TGTGCCAGCAGTCCACTGACAGCCCAAGCTTTCTTT.

This chain connects TRBV24-1 to TRBJ1-2, with 7 nucleotides matching TRBD1. J was trimmed by 5 bases and V by 4 bases; bases with no gene match: 6. CDR1 is KGHDR, CDR2 SFDVKD, per germline. This CDR3 spans 14 amino acids. The CDR3 region has the DNA TGTGCCACCAGTGAAACGACAGGGACGTATGGCTACACCTTC. It translates to CATSETTGTYGYTF.

In its sample, this clone was seen many times. The gene calls are TRBV19 and TRBJ2-1; D might be TRBD1 (6 bases). The V and J ends lost 11 bases and 0 bases respectively, with 14 bases between them. This CDR3 contains 14 residues. Germline loops: CDR1 LNHDA, CDR2 SQIVND (reference sequence). The CDR3 region is CACKRGSSYNEQFF. CDR3 sequence (DNA): TGTGCCTGCAAAAGGGGGAGCTCCTACAATGAGCAGTTCTTC.

The rearrangement joins TRBV5-1 to TRBJ1-4; 7 nucleotides agree with TRBD1. The CDR3 loop spans 15 amino acids. The V segment lost 4 bases and the J segment 0 bases; nucleotides outside the gene matches: 3. Germline CDR1 is SGHRS and CDR2 is YFSETQ. The CDR3, as DNA: TGCGCCAGCAGCGAGGGGGCACCAACTAATGAAAAACTGTTTTTT. Translating gives CASSEGAPTNEKLFF.

The V and J genes are TRBV5-5 and TRBJ1-2, with 9 positions matching TRBD1. Germline CDR1 and CDR2: SGHKS and YYEKEE (reference sequence). With 4 bases clipped from V and 8 bases from J, the junction kept 6 bases outside the gene matches. The CDR3 sequence is 13 residues long. The CDR3 loop is CASSLGQGGGYTF. DNA for the CDR3: TGTGCCAGCAGCCTGGGACAGGGTGGGGGCTACACCTTC.

V and J are TRBV5-5 and TRBJ1-2; a weak D match, TRBD1 (6 bases). V lost 0 bases, J lost 0 bases, and 9 bases lay in between. The CDR3 has 15 amino acids. From germline, CDR1 is SGHKS and CDR2 YYEKEE (reference sequence). The CDR3 here is CASSLGRGANYGYTF. CDR3 nucleotides: TGTGCCAGCAGCTTGGGCAGGGGAGCTAACTATGGCTACACCTTC.

This chain joins TRBV4-2 and TRBJ1-6; 10 bases are a match to TRBD1. With V trimmed by 1 base and J by 9 bases, 6 bases remained unmatched. Germline V CDR1 and CDR2: LGHNA, YNFKEQ. The CDR3 has 16 amino acids. The CDR3 reads CASSQGTGGIVSPLHF. In DNA, the CDR3 is TGTGCCAGCAGCCAAGGGACAGGGGGAATTGTTTCACCCCTCCACTTT.

This clone came up a few times. The chain uses TRBV5-8 and TRBJ1-2; no firm D call. In germline, CDR1 is SGHTS, CDR2 YDEGEE. Between the trimmed V and J ends, which lost 4 bases and 4 bases, there was a span of 14 bases. This CDR3 spans 14 amino acids. The CDR3 sequence: CASSPRGGVYGYTF. The CDR3 coding sequence is TGTGCCAGCAGCCCCCGGGGAGGCGTCTATGGCTACACCTTC.

This rearrangement joins TRBV5-8 to TRBJ1-1; 7 nucleotides match TRBD1. There are 13 residues in the CDR3. Germline trimming cut 5 bases from V and 5 bases from J; bases unmatched to any gene: 6. Germline V gene sequence: CDR1 SGHTS, CDR2 YDEGEE. CDR3 protein: CASRRQGLTEAFF. The CDR3 DNA reads TGTGCCAGCAGAAGACAGGGCCTGACTGAAGCTTTCTTT.

This chain connects TRBV2 to TRBJ1-6; D ambiguous. The ends were cut back, 3 bases at V and 10 bases at J, with 13 bases in the middle. CDR3 length equals 14 residues. Germline lookup yields CDR1 SNHLY and CDR2 FYNNEI. The CDR3 bases are TGTGCCAGCAGTGATACAGAAAAGAGCTCACCCCTCCACTTT. It is translated as CASSDTEKSSPLHF.

This chain links TRBV5-1 with TRBJ2-1; TRBD2 is a possible D gene (6 bases). The CDR3 consists of 14 residues. Germline loops: CDR1 SGHRS, CDR2 YFSETQ. Trimming pared 0 bases from V and 8 bases from J, leaving 12 bases between. The CDR3 nucleotides read TGCGCCAGCAGCTTGGAAACAGCGGGCGATGAGCAGTTCTTC. Translating gives CASSLETAGDEQFF.

The genes are TRBV28 and TRBJ1-2, with 9 positions matching TRBD1. The CDR3 totals 16 residues. The J segment lost 7 bases and the V segment lost 4 bases, leaving 13 bases of the junction unmatched. Germline V gene sequence: CDR1 MDHEN, CDR2 SYDVKM. The CDR3 loop is CASSSSPGTGRVGYTF. The CDR3 nucleotides are TGTGCCAGCAGTTCCTCCCCCGGGACAGGGAGAGTTGGCTACACCTTC.

In its sample, this clone was seen once. The gene calls are TRBV2 and TRBJ1-3; D is unresolved. The CDR3 is made up of 14 amino acids. Germline CDR1 is SNHLY and CDR2 is FYNNEI. Trimming took 3 bases from V and 1 from J, leaving 7 bases between them. The CDR3 bases are TGTGCCAGCAGTGATTCCGGGTCTGGAAACACCATATATTTT. Protein sequence: CASSDSGSGNTIYF.

The CDR3 DNA follows: TGTGCCAGCAGCGCACGGTATGGCTACACCTTC. Protein product: CASSARYGYTF. The V call is TRBV2, the J call TRBJ1-2; D is ambiguous. CDR1 and CDR2 (germline): SNHLY, FYNNEI. This CDR3 is built from 11 residues. The V and J ends lost 6 bases and 5 bases respectively, with 7 bases between them.

The rearrangement uses TRBV4-2 and TRBJ1-2; 8 nucleotides line up with TRBD1. CDR1 LGHNA and CDR2 YNFKEQ come from the germline V gene. The CDR3 loop spans 16 amino acids. V shed 3 bases and J 3 bases; nucleotides not matched to a gene: 9. CDR3 region: CASSQSSGGAYYGYTF. The CDR3, as DNA: TGTGCCAGCAGCCAGAGCTCAGGGGGCGCATACTATGGCTACACCTTC.

The genes are TRBV7-3 and TRBJ2-3; 10 bases map to TRBD2. The CDR3 length is 17 residues. The germline CDR1 and CDR2 sequences are SGHTA and FQGTGA. V dropped 4 bases and J dropped 6; count of bases not matched to a gene: 13. CDR3 DNA: TGTGCCAGCAGCTCTCCACTAGCGGGGCCTGAGGGTGATACGCAGTATTTT. Its protein is CASSSPLAGPEGDTQYF.

V and J are TRBV19 and TRBJ2-1, with a possible D match to TRBD2 (6 bases). The CDR3 contains 13 residues. Per germline, CDR1 LNHDA and CDR2 SQIVND (reference sequence). Deletions cut 5 bases from V and 6 bases from J, with 11 bases between. Here the CDR3 DNA reads TGTGCCAGTAGTGAGCGGGCGGCCAATGAGCAGTTCTTC. This encodes CASSERAANEQFF.

This sequence joins TRBV3-1 (or the pseudogene TRBV3-2) and TRBJ2-5; the match to TRBD2 covers 13 bases. Germline V CDR1 and CDR2: LGHDT, YNNKEL (reference sequence). This CDR3 contains 16 residues. The J segment lost 5 bases and the V segment lost 2 bases, leaving 5 bases of the junction unmatched. The CDR3 sequence is CASSQTRLAGGETQYF. Written as DNA, the CDR3 is TGTGCCAGCAGCCAAACTCGACTAGCGGGGGGTGAGACCCAGTACTTC.

The chain combines TRBV18 with TRBJ1-1; tentative D call: TRBD1 (5 bases). The CDR3 runs to 13 residues. Germline CDR1 and CDR2: KGHSH and LQKENI. The V gene lost 4 bases and the J gene lost 1 base, with 7 bases spanning the gap. The CDR3 region is CASSLGGNTEAFF. CDR3 sequence (DNA): TGTGCCAGCTCACTCGGGGGGAACACTGAAGCTTTCTTT.

This clone was counted a single time. The rearrangement joins TRBV19 to TRBJ2-3; 7 nucleotides line up with TRBD2. The CDR3 spans 15 residues. V trimming: 6 bases; J trimming: 3 bases; junction bases outside the gene matches: 9. Looked up from germline, CDR1 is LNHDA and CDR2 is SQIVND (reference sequence). The CDR3 here is CASSRAGTGTDTQYF. The CDR3 DNA is TGTGCCAGTAGCCGAGCGGGGACGGGGACAGATACGCAGTATTTT.

The V call is TRBV7-6, the J call TRBJ1-5; 8 bases map to TRBD1. Looked up from germline, CDR1 is SGHVS and CDR2 is FNYEAQ. CDR3 length: 15 amino acids. The ends lost 5 bases at V and 2 bases at J; junction bases unmatched: 5. The CDR3 region is CASSPGQGRNQPQHF. The CDR3 bases are TGTGCCAGCAGCCCTGGACAGGGCCGCAATCAGCCCCAGCATTTT.

V and J are TRBV6-5 and TRBJ1-1, with a weak D call TRBD1 (5 bases). Deletions cut 7 bases from V and 7 bases from J, with 13 bases between. Germline CDR1 reads MNHEY; CDR2 reads SVGAGI. This CDR3 region has 12 residues. As DNA, the CDR3 is TGTGCCAGCAATTCCGGAGGGGATGAAGCTTTCTTT. This codes for CASNSGGDEAFF.

The rearrangement links TRBV5-1 to TRBJ2-1; TRBD2 matches 10 bases. The CDR3 has 20 amino acids. Per germline, CDR1 SGHRS and CDR2 YFSETQ. The ends lost 3 bases at V and 0 bases at J; junction bases unmatched: 15. The CDR3 DNA reads as TGCGCCAGCAGCTCCCGTGTAGCGGGGGGCACTCTTAGCTCCTACAATGAGCAGTTCTTC. It codes for CASSSRVAGGTLSSYNEQFF.